What follows are 28 T cell receptor beta chains derived from one specimen sequenced in a study of blood T cells in healthy people across ages. The second PCR ran about 6 to 12 cycles with a sample-barcoded 5' primer and J-beta primers. A single record per CDR3 protein comes from TCRdb applying MiXCR to the 5' RACE reads. The sample lists 1.5 million to 2 million distinct CDR3 sequences, under 30% occurring once. Specimen: blood. The source is a woman in her 30s in good health.

This clonotype showed up just a few times. The DNA for the CDR3 is TGCAGCGTTATCCTGACCGGGGAGCTGTTTTTT. Translating gives CSVILTGELFF. V usage is TRBV29-1 and J usage is TRBJ2-2, with D unclear. Trimming shortened V by 5 bases and J by 5 bases, and 6 bases separated the two germline ends. Germline V gene lookup returns CDR1 SQVTM and CDR2 ANQGSEA. This CDR3 is built from 11 residues.

This clonotype was counted a few times. The chain has TRBV7-3 and TRBJ2-1; 7 bases align to TRBD1. The CDR3 extends over 15 amino acids. J was trimmed by 7 bases and V by 2 bases; bases with no gene match: 8. Germline assignment: CDR1 SGHTA and CDR2 FQGTGA. DNA of the CDR3: TGTGCCAGCAGCTTAGCAACAGGGGATTGGAATGAGCAGTTCTTC. Its protein product is CASSLATGDWNEQFF.

The chain uses TRBV12-3 or TRBV12-4 and TRBJ1-5; the D is unclear. This CDR3 is built from 14 residues. Deletions cut 3 bases from V and 4 bases from J, with 10 bases between. CDR3 sequence reads: CASSFGQRNQPQHF. DNA for the CDR3: TGTGCCAGCAGTTTTGGGCAGCGGAATCAGCCCCAGCATTTT.

This clonotype came up a few times. The V and J genes are TRBV12-3 or TRBV12-4 and TRBJ1-1, with D possibly being TRBD1 (5 bases). There are 15 residues in the CDR3. The V and J ends lost 3 bases and 4 bases respectively, with 15 bases between them. The CDR3 loop is CASSFIGASGTEAFF. CDR3 DNA: TGTGCCAGCAGTTTTATCGGGGCCTCGGGCACTGAAGCTTTCTTT.

This clonotype was detected ten times or more. This sequence joins TRBV29-1 and TRBJ2-5; a weak D match, TRBD1 (6 bases). Germline values: CDR1 SQVTM, CDR2 ANQGSEA. Trimming shortened V by 7 bases and J by 4 bases, and 16 bases separated the two germline ends. This CDR3 has 13 residues. CDR3 sequence reads: CSGLRDTLETQYF. CDR3 coding DNA: TGCAGCGGACTACGGGACACTCTAGAGACCCAGTACTTC.

With regard to this clonotype: One junction end does not reproduce the germline sequence, and a read error may be involved. The chain links TRBV12-3 or TRBV12-4 to TRBJ2-4, with D tentatively TRBD2 (6 bases). This CDR3 spans 15 amino acids. CDR3 nucleotides: TGTGCCGGCAGTTTAATCCGGGGGTCCTACAATGAGCAGTACTTC. This sequence encodes CAGSLIRGSYNEQYF.

In this sample, this clonotype turned up a few times. J is TRBJ2-3 and V is TRBV12-3 or TRBV12-4; TRBD2 matches 10 bases. The CDR3 has 17 amino acids. Trimming at V came to 7 bases and at J to 0 bases, leaving 10 bases not matched to a gene. CDR3 sequence (DNA): TGTGCCAGCAAATCCAGCGGGGGGGCCCTCAGCACAGATACGCAGTATTTT. Translated: CASKSSGGALSTDTQYF.

This clonotype was seen a handful of times. The chain links TRBV4-1 to TRBJ2-7, with D possibly being TRBD2 (7 bases). V was cut by 0 bases and J by 6 bases, with 15 bases left in between. Germline V gene lookup returns CDR1 MGHRA and CDR2 YSYEKL. The CDR3 sequence is 15 residues long. CDR3 sequence reads: CASSQEGGGSFEQYF. CDR3 nucleotides: TGCGCCAGCAGCCAAGAGGGAGGGGGGTCTTTCGAGCAGTACTTC.

This clonotype was counted at least ten times. The genes are TRBV5-5 and TRBJ2-1; tentative D call: TRBD1 (6 bases). Germline CDR1 SGHKS, CDR2 YYEKEE (reference sequence). V was shortened by 6 bases and J by 2 bases, with 18 bases between the two germline ends. The CDR3 is 16 residues long. The CDR3 here is CASILYTGPPYNEQFF. Here the CDR3 DNA reads TGTGCCAGCATCTTATATACAGGGCCCCCCTACAATGAGCAGTTCTTC.

The chain carries TRBV7-6 and TRBJ2-5; 7 bases are a match to TRBD1. V dropped 1 base and J dropped 13; count of bases not matched to a gene: 9. Germline V gene sequence: CDR1 SGHVS, CDR2 FNYEAQ. The CDR3 is 13 amino acids. The CDR3 DNA follows: TGTGCCAGCAGCTTAGGGACAGGCGACGAGCGGTACTTC. Translation gives CASSLGTGDERYF.

This chain connects TRBV4-2 to TRBJ2-3; D is perhaps TRBD1 (5 bases). The V gene's germline CDR1 is LGHNA and CDR2 YNFKEQ. The CDR3 has 11 residues. V was trimmed by 7 bases and J by 4 bases, leaving 6 bases between them. CDR3 sequence reads: CASTGPDTQYF. As DNA, the CDR3 is TGTGCCAGCACAGGGCCAGATACGCAGTATTTT.

This clonotype has a count of ten or more. The chain joins TRBV7-9 to TRBJ2-5; 11 positions agree with TRBD1. The ends lost 6 bases at V and 11 bases at J; junction bases unmatched: 11. The CDR3 runs to 14 residues. CDR1 and CDR2 from the germline V gene are SEHNR and FQNEAQ (reference sequence). This CDR3 is CASSTGQGAREQYF. In DNA form, the CDR3 reads TGTGCCAGCAGTACCGGACAGGGGGCTCGGGAGCAGTACTTC.

A word on this clonotype: A single base separates this from a much larger clone, so it may be a read error. The V and J genes are TRBV28 and TRBJ2-7, with D uncertain. This CDR3 is 11 amino acids long. V gave up 7 bases and J gave up 3 bases, with 7 bases separating them. CDR1 MDHEN and CDR2 SYDVKM come from the germline V gene. The CDR3, as DNA: TGTGCCAGCAACCATATCTACGAGCAGTACTTC. It yields the protein CASNHIYEQYF.

This clonotype was detected a few times. The rearrangement uses TRBV7-2 and TRBJ1-1; D gene unclear. The CDR3 has 14 amino acids. The germline CDR1 and CDR2 sequences are SGHTA and FQGNSA. Trimming took off 3 bases at V and 2 bases at J, with 10 bases between the two ends. The CDR3 nucleotides read TGTGCCAGCAGCTTCGCAGCCGTCAACACTGAAGCTTTCTTT. Protein: CASSFAAVNTEAFF.

In this sample, this clonotype turned up a few times. The chain is built from TRBV12-5 and TRBJ1-1; no reliable D call. The CDR3 covers 16 residues. Deletions cut 1 base from V and 4 bases from J, with 16 bases between. Germline CDR1 LGHNT, CDR2 FRNRAP. The CDR3 sequence is CASGLDSTGPITEAFF. The CDR3 coding sequence is TGTGCTAGTGGTTTGGATTCCACCGGGCCTATCACTGAAGCTTTCTTT.

With regard to this clonotype: A much larger clonotype is one base distant, so this may be a read error. The genes are TRBV10-3 and TRBJ2-4; tentatively, D is TRBD2 (5 bases). The end of the DNA fits TRBJ2-5 better, so the J call may be wrong. Per the germline V gene, CDR1 is ENHRY and CDR2 is SYGVKD. This CDR3 is built from 14 residues. The CDR3 spells CAIRDQRGKETQYF. The CDR3 bases are TGTGCCATCAGGGATCAACGGGGTAAAGAGACCCAGTACTTC.

The chain combines TRBV6-2 or TRBV6-3 with TRBJ1-5; possibly TRBD1 for D (5 bases). The CDR3 is made up of 14 amino acids. Germline-derived CDR1 and CDR2 are MNHEY and SVGEGT. Trimming took 7 bases from V and 0 from J, leaving 10 bases between them. The CDR3 loop is CASNRLDSNQPQHF. In DNA, the CDR3 is TGTGCCAGCAACAGGCTTGATAGCAATCAGCCCCAGCATTTT.

This clonotype was counted only a few times. Mismatch with germline at one junction end may stem from a read error. The chain employs TRBV2 and TRBJ2-7; TRBD2 is a possible D gene (6 bases). This CDR3 region has 15 residues. CDR1 SNHLY and CDR2 FYNNEI come from the germline V gene. CDR3 sequence: CASSGSRGLAYKQYF. The CDR3 DNA reads as TGTGCCAGTAGTGGCTCCCGGGGACTTGCATATAAGCAGTACTTC.

The V and J genes are TRBV4-1 and TRBJ1-2; D might be TRBD1 (5 bases). V lost 2 bases, J lost 4 bases, and 14 bases lay in between. Germline CDR1 reads MGHRA; CDR2 reads YSYEKL. The CDR3 consists of 15 residues. This chain's CDR3 is CASSQTGPTPYGYTF. CDR3 nucleotides: TGCGCCAGCAGCCAAACGGGACCGACGCCCTATGGCTACACCTTC.

This clonotype has ten or more counts. V gene TRBV11-2 combines with J gene TRBJ1-5; D call uncertain. Trimming took off 5 bases at V and 3 bases at J, with 8 bases between the two ends. The CDR3 has 13 residues. CDR1 is SGHAT and CDR2 is FQNNGV in the germline V gene. CDR3 loop: CASSEGYNQPQHF. The CDR3 bases are TGTGCCAGCAGCGAAGGGTACAATCAGCCCCAGCATTTT.

The genes are TRBV7-2 and TRBJ1-2; TRBD1 aligns across 10 bases. CDR1 is SGHTA, CDR2 FQGNSA, per germline. The CDR3 contains 15 residues. J was trimmed by 5 bases and V by 4 bases; bases with no gene match: 7. CDR3 loop: CASSYRQGAGYGYTF. CDR3 sequence (DNA): TGTGCCAGCAGCTACCGACAGGGGGCGGGATATGGCTACACCTTC.

The table lists this clonotype with a count of one. One end of the junction is discordant with germline, which a read error may explain. The genes are TRBV28 and TRBJ1-2, with a weak D call TRBD1 (6 bases). Germline V lookup: CDR1 MDHEN, CDR2 SYDVKM. This CDR3 has 11 amino acids. The CDR3 DNA reads TGTGCCAGCAATTCCGTGGGGGGCTACATCTTC. Translated, it gives CASNSVGGYIF.

On this clonotype itself: Since a much larger clone is just one base distant, this may be a read error. The J gene is TRBJ2-4, the V gene TRBV29-1; TRBD1 is a possible D gene (6 bases). V shed 7 bases and J shed 13 bases, with 23 bases lying between them. The CDR3 is 13 amino acids. Germline lookup yields CDR1 SQVTM and CDR2 ANQGSEA. The CDR3 nucleotides read TGCAGCGCCGTAATAGGGGGTTACAATGAGCAGTACTTC. Its protein is CSAVIGGYNEQYF.

The chain combines TRBV5-1 with TRBJ1-5; 8 nucleotides line up with TRBD1. There are 13 residues in the CDR3. Germline CDR1 is SGHRS and CDR2 is YFSETQ. Trimming at V came to 7 bases and at J to 5 bases, leaving 5 bases not matched to a gene. In DNA form, the CDR3 reads TGCGCCAGCTTGGCAGGGGGCGATCAGCCCCAGCATTTT. Protein: CASLAGGDQPQHF. Full variable domain (rest looked up from reference TRBV5-1 and TRBJ1-5): KAGVTQTPRYLIKTRGQQVTLSCSPISGHRSVSWYQQTPGQGLQFLFEYFSETQRNKGNFPGRFSGRQFSNSRSEMNVSTLELGDSALYLCASLAGGDQPQHFGDGTRLSIL.

Remarks on this clonotype: Possible read error: a much larger clone is one base away. This sequence joins TRBV20-1 and TRBJ2-1; TRBD2 might be the D (6 bases). Trimming removed 6 bases from V and 6 bases from J, with 15 bases in between. This CDR3 region has 13 residues. CDR1 DFQATT and CDR2 SNEGSKA come from the germline V gene (reference sequence). CDR3 protein: CSANKEGCNEQFF. In DNA, the CDR3 is TGCAGTGCCAACAAGGAGGGCTGCAATGAGCAGTTCTTC.

The J gene is TRBJ1-1, the V gene TRBV4-1; no clear D gene. CDR3 length equals 12 residues. Looked up from germline, CDR1 is MGHRA and CDR2 is YSYEKL. V was cut by 2 bases and J by 8 bases, with 9 bases left in between. The CDR3 sequence: CASSQPGIEAFF. The CDR3 DNA reads as TGCGCCAGCAGCCAACCGGGAATCGAAGCTTTCTTT.

The chain couples TRBV5-1 to TRBJ2-3, with D maybe TRBD2 (7 bases). This CDR3 has 16 amino acids. V lost 1 base to trimming and J lost 0 bases, with 12 bases between them. Germline CDR1 reads SGHRS; CDR2 reads YFSETQ. The CDR3 loop is CASSLIGGQSTDTQYF. In DNA, the CDR3 is TGCGCCAGCAGCTTGATCGGGGGGCAAAGCACAGATACGCAGTATTTT.

Of note for this clonotype: A read error is possible here, since a much larger clone lies one base away. The chain employs TRBV20-1 and TRBJ2-7; 10 bases match TRBD1. The DNA end is a closer match to TRBJ2-5, so the J assignment may be wrong. Looked up from germline, CDR1 is DFQATT and CDR2 is SNEGSKA (reference sequence). The CDR3 length is 16 residues. This CDR3 is CSALSGQGGRRETQYF. The DNA for the CDR3 is TGCAGTGCTTTGAGTGGACAGGGGGGACGTCGAGAGACCCAGTACTTC.